This T cell receptor (beta chain) emerged from a study of T cell changes during pregnancy in multiple sclerosis. Assay: immunoSEQ multiplex PCR; the TCRdb copy retains only in-frame clones and omits some. The sample has around 80,000 clones, just over 90% seen once. V lost 1 base and J 0 bases, leaving 4 bases between the germline ends. Germline V gives CDR1 LGHNA, CDR2 YNFKEQ. This CDR3 region has 13 residues. This chain joins TRBV4-2 and TRBJ2-7, with D unresolved. The sample here was peripheral blood, taken before pregnancy. This sequence was found in a female donor with multiple sclerosis, enrolled in a pregnancy study. The CDR3 spells CASSQAGSYEQYF. As DNA, the CDR3 is TGTGCCAGCAGCCAAGCCGGCTCCTACGAGCAGTACTTC.